Given below is one TCR beta chain in context. Its specificity is unknown. The data were obtained in a study of CD8 T cells in Susac syndrome. There are 16 residues in the CDR3. Germline V gene data show CDR1 as LGHNT and CDR2 as FRNRAP. The V segment lost 2 bases and the J segment 2 bases; nucleotides outside the gene matches: 4. Study-level points and caveats: The authors acknowledged that the study's TCR sequencing and HLA analysis involved relatively few individuals. In Susac syndrome, the CD4+ T cell repertoires did not show clonal expansion.

Reverse transcription of about 0.45 to 1 ug RNA was performed with random hexamers. Amplification of the TCR beta CDR3 was carried out by immunoSEQ multiplex PCR, which spanned a total of 54 Vbeta and 13 Jbeta segments. A single record per CDR3 protein comes from TCRdb applying MiXCR to the immunoSEQ multiplex PCR reads. The table records more than 85,000 distinct CDR3 sequences, 85% to 95% of them present only once. Sequencing targeted TCR beta in blood CD8+ and CD4+ T cells. The source is a human donor with Susac syndrome. V is TRBV12-5 and J is TRBJ2-5; 11 bases fit TRBD1. Sequenced material: CD4+ T cells from PBMCs. The DNA of the CDR3 is TGTGCTAGTGGTTTGCCCGGGACAGGGGGGCAAGAGACCCAGTACTTC. Protein: CASGLPGTGGQETQYF.